This T cell receptor beta chain is drawn from a study of identical twins. Findings of the study overall: Models underestimated out-of-frame TCR alpha sharing in monozygotic twins. When twins shared out-of-frame alpha sequences, those sequences had excess low generation probability.

Addition of a universal primer site occurred through template switching, and cDNA carried unique molecular identifiers. TCRdb used MiXCR to reprocess the 5' RACE reads, holding one entry per CDR3 protein. In the table there are around 670,000 distinct CDR3 sequences, 6.1% of which are singletons. Trimming pared 0 bases from V and 3 bases from J, leaving 15 bases between. CDR3 size: 16 residues. From germline, CDR1 is DFQATT and CDR2 SNEGSKA (reference sequence). This clonotype was seen at least ten times. What it recognizes is unknown. The sequence came from a man between 18 and 35 years old in good health. Material: naive T cells sorted from blood. V usage is TRBV20-1 and J usage is TRBJ2-1; D may correspond to TRBD1 or TRBD2 (5 bases each). CDR3 residues: CSARDEGRIIYNEQFF. The CDR3, as DNA: TGCAGTGCTAGAGATGAGGGGCGGATAATCTACAATGAGCAGTTCTTC.